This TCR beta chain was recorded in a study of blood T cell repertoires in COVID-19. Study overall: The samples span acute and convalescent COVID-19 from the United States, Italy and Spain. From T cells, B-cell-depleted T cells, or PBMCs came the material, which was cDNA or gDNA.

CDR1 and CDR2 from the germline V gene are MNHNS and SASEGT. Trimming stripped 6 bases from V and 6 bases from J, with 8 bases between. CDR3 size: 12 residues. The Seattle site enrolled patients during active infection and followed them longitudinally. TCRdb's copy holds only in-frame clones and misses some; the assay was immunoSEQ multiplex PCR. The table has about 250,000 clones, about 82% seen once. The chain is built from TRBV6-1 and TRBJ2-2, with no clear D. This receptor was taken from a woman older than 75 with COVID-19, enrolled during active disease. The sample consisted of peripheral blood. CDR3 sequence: CASSPSAGELFF. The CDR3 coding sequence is TGTGCCAGCAGCCCTTCGGCCGGGGAGCTGTTTTTT.